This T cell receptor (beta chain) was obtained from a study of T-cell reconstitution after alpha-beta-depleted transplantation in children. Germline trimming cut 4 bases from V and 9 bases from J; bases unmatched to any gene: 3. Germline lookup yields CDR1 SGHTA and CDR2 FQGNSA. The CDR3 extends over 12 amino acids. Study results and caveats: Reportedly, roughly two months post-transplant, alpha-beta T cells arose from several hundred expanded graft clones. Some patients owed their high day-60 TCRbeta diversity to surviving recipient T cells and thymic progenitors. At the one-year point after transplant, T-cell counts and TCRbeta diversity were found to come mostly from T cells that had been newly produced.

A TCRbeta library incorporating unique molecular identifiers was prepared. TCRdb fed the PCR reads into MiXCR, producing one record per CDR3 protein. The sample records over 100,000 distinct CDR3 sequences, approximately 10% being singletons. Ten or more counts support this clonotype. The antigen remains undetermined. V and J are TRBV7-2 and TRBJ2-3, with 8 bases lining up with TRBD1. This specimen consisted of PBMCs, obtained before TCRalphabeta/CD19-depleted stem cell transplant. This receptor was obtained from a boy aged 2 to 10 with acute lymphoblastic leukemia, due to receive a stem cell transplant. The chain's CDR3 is CASSSDRGTQYF. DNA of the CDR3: TGTGCCAGCAGCTCTGACAGGGGAACGCAGTATTTT.